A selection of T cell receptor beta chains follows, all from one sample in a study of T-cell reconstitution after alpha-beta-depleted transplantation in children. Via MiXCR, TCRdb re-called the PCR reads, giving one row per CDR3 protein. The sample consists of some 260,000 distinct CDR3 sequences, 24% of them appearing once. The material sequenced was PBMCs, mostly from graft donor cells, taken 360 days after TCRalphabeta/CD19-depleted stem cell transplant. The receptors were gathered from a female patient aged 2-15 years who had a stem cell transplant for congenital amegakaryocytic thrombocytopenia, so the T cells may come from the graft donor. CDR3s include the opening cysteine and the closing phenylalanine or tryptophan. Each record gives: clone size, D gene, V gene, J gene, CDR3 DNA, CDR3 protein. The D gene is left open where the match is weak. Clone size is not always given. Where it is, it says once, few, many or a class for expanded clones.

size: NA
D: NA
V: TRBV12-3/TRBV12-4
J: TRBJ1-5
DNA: TGTGCCAGCAGTTTACATGGGGGCAATCAGCCCCAGCATTTT
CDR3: CASSLHGGNQPQHF

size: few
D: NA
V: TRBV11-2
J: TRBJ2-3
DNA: TGTGCCAGCAGCTTCGGACTGTCCACAGATACGCAGTATTTT
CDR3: CASSFGLSTDTQYF

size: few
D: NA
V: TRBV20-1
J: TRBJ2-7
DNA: TGCAGTGCTAGAGATTTTACAGATCAAACCACCTACGAGCAGTACTTC
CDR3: CSARDFTDQTTYEQYF

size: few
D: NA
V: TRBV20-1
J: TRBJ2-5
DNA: TGCAGTGCTAGAGATACGGGCAGCCTGTCCCAAGAGACCCAGTACTTC
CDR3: CSARDTGSLSQETQYF

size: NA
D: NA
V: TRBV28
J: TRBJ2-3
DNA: TGTGCCAGCACCGGCAGGGTCAGGTATACGCAGTATTTT
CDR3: CASTGRVRYTQYF

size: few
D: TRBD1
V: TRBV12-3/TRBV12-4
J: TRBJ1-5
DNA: TGTGCCAGCAGCCCACAGGGGGCTAGCAATCAGCCCCAGCATTTT
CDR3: CASSPQGASNQPQHF

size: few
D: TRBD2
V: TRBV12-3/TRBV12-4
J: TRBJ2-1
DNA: TGTGCCACTTCAGCGGGAGGATCTTACAATGAGCAGTTCTTC
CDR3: CATSAGGSYNEQFF

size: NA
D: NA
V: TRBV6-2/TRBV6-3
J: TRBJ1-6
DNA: TGTGCCAGCAGTTACGCGCGGGTTCACTCCTATAATTCACCCCTCCACTTT
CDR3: CASSYARVHSYNSPLHF

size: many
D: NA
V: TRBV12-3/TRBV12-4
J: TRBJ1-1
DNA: TGCGCCAGCAGCTTGGGGGTGAACACTGAAGCTTTCTTT
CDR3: CASSLGVNTEAFF

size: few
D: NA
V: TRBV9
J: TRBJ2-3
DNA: TGTGCCAGCAGCGTACTGGGTAGGGGGACAGATACGCAGTATTTT
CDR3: CASSVLGRGTDTQYF

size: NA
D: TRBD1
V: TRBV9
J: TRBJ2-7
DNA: TGTGCCAGCAGCGCTGGGACAGACTACGAGCAGTACTTC
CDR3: CASSAGTDYEQYF

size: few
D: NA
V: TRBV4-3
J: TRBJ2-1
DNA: TGCGCCAGCAGCAAACGGGTCCCGCTAACCTCCTACAATGAGCAGTTCTTC
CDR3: CASSKRVPLTSYNEQFF

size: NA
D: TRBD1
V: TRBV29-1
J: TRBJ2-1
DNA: TGCAGCGTTGATCGGGACAGGGATTTTCAGACCTACAATGAGCAGTTCTTC
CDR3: CSVDRDRDFQTYNEQFF

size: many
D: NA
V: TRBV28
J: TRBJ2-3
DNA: TGTGCCAGCAGTAAGGGGGGGGGAGATACGCAGTATTTT
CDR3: CASSKGGGDTQYF

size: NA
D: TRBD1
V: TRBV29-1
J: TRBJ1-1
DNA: TGCAGCGTAGCAGGGGGGATAAGGGGGAACACTGAAGCTTTCTTT
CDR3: CSVAGGIRGNTEAFF

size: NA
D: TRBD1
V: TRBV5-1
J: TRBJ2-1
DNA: TGCGCCAGCAGCGCCTGGACAGGGGAGAATGAGCAGTTCTTC
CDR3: CASSAWTGENEQFF

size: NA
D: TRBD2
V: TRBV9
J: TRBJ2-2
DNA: TGTGCCAGCAGCGTAGTAGCGGGGGGTAGGGCCGGGGAGCTGTTTTTT
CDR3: CASSVVAGGRAGELFF

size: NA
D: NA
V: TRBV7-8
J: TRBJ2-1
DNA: TGTGCCAGCAGCTTATCAACCTACCCGGTCTATGAGCAGTTCTTC
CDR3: CASSLSTYPVYEQFF

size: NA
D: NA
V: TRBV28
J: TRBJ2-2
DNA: TGTGCCAGCACCCAGGGCACCGGGGAGCTGTTTTTT
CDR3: CASTQGTGELFF

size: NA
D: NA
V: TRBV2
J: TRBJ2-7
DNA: TGTGCCAGCACTGAGATGCCGGCCTACGAGCAGTACTTC
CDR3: CASTEMPAYEQYF

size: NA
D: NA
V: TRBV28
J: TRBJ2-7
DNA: TGTGCCAGCAGTTTATTGCACAGGACCCTCTACGAGCAGTACTTC
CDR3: CASSLLHRTLYEQYF

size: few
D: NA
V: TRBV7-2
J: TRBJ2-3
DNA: TGTGCCAGCAGCTTATTAGGGGGATGGGGCTCAGATACGCAGTATTTT
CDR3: CASSLLGGWGSDTQYF